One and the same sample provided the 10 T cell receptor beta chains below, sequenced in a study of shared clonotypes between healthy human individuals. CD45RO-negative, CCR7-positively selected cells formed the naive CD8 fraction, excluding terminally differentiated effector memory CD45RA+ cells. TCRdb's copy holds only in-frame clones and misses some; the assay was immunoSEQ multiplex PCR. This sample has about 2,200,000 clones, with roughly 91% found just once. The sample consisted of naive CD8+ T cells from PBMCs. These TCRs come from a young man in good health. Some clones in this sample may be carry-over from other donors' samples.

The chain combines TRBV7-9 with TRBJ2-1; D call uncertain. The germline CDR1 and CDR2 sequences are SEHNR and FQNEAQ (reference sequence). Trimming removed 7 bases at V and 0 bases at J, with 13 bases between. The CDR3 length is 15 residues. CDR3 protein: CASTARAASYNEQFF. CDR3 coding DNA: TGTGCCAGCACCGCCCGGGCGGCCTCCTACAATGAGCAGTTCTTC.

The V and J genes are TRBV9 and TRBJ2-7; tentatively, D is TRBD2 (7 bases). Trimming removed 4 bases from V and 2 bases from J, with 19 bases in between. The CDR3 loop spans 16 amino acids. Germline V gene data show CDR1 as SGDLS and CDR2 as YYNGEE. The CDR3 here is CASSPGSGRGAYEQYF. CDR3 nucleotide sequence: TGTGCCAGCAGCCCCGGGTCGGGGAGGGGGGCCTACGAGCAGTACTTC.

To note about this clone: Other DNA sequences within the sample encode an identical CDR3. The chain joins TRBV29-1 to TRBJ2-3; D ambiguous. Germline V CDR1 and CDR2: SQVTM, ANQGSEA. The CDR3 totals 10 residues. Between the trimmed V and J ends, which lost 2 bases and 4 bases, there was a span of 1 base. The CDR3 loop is CSVESDTQYF. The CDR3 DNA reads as TGCAGCGTTGAATCAGATACGCAGTATTTT.

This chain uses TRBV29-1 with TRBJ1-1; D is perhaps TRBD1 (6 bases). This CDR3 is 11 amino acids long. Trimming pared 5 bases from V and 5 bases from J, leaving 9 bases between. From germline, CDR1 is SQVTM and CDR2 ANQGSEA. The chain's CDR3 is CSVWRGTEAFF. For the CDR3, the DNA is TGCAGCGTTTGGAGGGGGACTGAAGCTTTCTTT.

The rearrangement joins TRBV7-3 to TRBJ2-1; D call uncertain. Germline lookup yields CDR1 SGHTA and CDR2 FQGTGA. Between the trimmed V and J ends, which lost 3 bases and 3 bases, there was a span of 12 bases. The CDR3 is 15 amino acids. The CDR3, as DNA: TGTGCCAGCAGCTTCAAGGACGAGTACTACAATGAGCAGTTCTTC. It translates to CASSFKDEYYNEQFF. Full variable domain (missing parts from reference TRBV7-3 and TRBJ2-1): GAGVSQTPSNKVTEKGKYVELRCDPISGHTALYWYRQSLGQGPEFLIYFQGTGAADDSGLPNDRFFAVRPEGSVSTLKIQRTERGDSAVYLCASSFKDEYYNEQFFGPGTRLTVL.

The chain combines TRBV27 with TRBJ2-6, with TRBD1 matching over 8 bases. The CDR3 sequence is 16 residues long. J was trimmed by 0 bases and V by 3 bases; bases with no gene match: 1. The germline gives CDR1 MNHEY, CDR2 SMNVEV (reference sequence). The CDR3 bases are TGTGCCAGCAGTTTCGACAGGGGCTCTGGGGCCAACGTCCTGACTTTC. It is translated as CASSFDRGSGANVLTF.

The CDR3 here is CASSPGLSSYNEQFF. CDR3 DNA: TGTGCCAGCAGTCCCGGACTGAGCTCCTACAATGAGCAGTTCTTC. The V call is TRBV28, the J call TRBJ2-1; D perhaps matches TRBD2 (5 bases). V lost 5 bases and J 0 bases, leaving 11 bases between the germline ends. The CDR3 is 15 residues long. Germline V lookup: CDR1 MDHEN, CDR2 SYDVKM.

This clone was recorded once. CDR3 nucleotide sequence: TGTGCCAGCAGCGTTTACTTAGCGGGCGATGACTACGAGCAGTACTTC. It codes for CASSVYLAGDDYEQYF. The chain is built from TRBV7-9 and TRBJ2-7; 7 bases match TRBD2. The length of the CDR3 is 16 residues. V lost 5 bases to trimming and J lost 3 bases; unmatched junction nucleotides: 13. The germline V gene has CDR1 SEHNR and CDR2 FQNEAQ (reference sequence).

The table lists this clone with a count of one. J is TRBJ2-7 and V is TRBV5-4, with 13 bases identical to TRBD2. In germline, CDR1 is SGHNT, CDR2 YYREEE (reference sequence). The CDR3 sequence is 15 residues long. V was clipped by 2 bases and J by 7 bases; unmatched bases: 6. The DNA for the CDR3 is TGTGCCAGCAGCTTAGGACTAGCGGGAGTGGTAGAGCAGTACTTC. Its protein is CASSLGLAGVVEQYF. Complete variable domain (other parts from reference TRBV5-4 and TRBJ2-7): ETGVTQSPTHLIKTRGQQVTLRCSSQSGHNTVSWYQQALGQGPQFIFQYYREEENGRGNFPPRFSGLQFPNYSSELNVNALELDDSALYLCASSLGLAGVVEQYFGPGTRLTVT.

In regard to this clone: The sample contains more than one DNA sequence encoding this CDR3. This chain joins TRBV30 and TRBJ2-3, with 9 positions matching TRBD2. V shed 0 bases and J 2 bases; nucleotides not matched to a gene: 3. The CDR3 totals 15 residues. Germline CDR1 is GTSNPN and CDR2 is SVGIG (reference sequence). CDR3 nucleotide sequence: TGTGCCTGGAGTGTACTAGCGGGCGTCACAGATACGCAGTATTTT. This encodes CAWSVLAGVTDTQYF.